This TCR beta chain was identified during a study of T cells in Graves' hyperthyroidism and ophthalmopathy. Study conclusions and caveats: Most thyroid clonotypes with frequency above 0.001 were detected in blood.

TCR beta CDR3 regions were amplified from RNA. Researchers ran a first-round RT-PCR on the TCR CDR3 using the HTBI primer set. TCRdb reprocessed the multiplex PCR reads with MiXCR, giving one entry per CDR3 protein. The table lists 600,000 to 650,000 distinct CDR3 sequences, around 21% of them singletons. V lost 3 bases to trimming and J lost 8 bases, with 13 bases between them. This CDR3 has 14 residues. Germline V lookup: CDR1 MDHEN, CDR2 SYDVKM. This clonotype was detected many times. Its antigen remains unknown. The specimen was blood. The rearrangement joins TRBV28 to TRBJ2-2; D gene uncertain. The clonotype was recovered from a young man with Graves' ophthalmopathy. CDR3 bases: TGTGCCAGCAGTTTCTCTCGGACCGGTGGGGAGCTGTTTTTT. This gives the protein CASSFSRTGGELFF.